This TCR beta chain appears in the sequencing data of a study of shared clonotypes between healthy human individuals. Germline CDR1 is SGHAT and CDR2 is FQNNGV. The CDR3 sequence is 16 residues long. The V and J ends lost 3 bases and 0 bases, in that order; junction bases with no gene match: 5. Genomic DNA from unsorted samples was obtained from around 88 million PBMCs (per sample). Amplification in unsorted PBMC replicate PCRs started from roughly 330 ng DNA, which equals 25,000 to 35,000 T cell genomes. This table comes from immunoSEQ multiplex PCR, and its TCRdb copy is limited to in-frame clones, with some not included. The sample holds over 400,000 clones, over 70% seen once.

The V gene is TRBV11-2, the J gene TRBJ2-7, with 10 bases fitting TRBD2. The receptor was derived from a woman in her thirties or forties in good health. Some clones in this sample may be carry-over from other donors' samples. The sequencing input was PBMCs. The DNA of the CDR3 is TGTGCCAGCAGCTTGACCGGGACTAGCGACTCCTACGAGCAGTACTTC. It specifies CASSLTGTSDSYEQYF. The full variable domain, completed using reference TRBV11-2 and TRBJ2-7, is EAGVAQSPRYKIIEKRQSVAFWCNPISGHATLYWYQQILGQGPKLLIQFQNNGVVDDSQLPKDRFSAERLKGVDSTLKIQPAKLEDSAVYLCASSLTGTSDSYEQYFGPGTRLTVT.